This record looks at one T cell receptor (beta chain) sequence and its context. These data originate in a study of shared clonotypes between healthy human individuals. Study overall: CD4 naive and memory got three plates each, CD8 naive two, CD8 memory one.

The CDR3 runs 15 residues. Germline loops: CDR1 SGHTA, CDR2 FQGTGA. V lost 2 bases and J lost 6, with 14 bases in between. Assay used: immunoSEQ multiplex PCR; TCRdb lists only in-frame clones, some missing. The data show fewer than 850,000 clones, roughly 70% seen once. Into CD45RA+ naive and CD45RA-negative memory subsets, the CD4+ cells were split. The sample comprised memory CD4+ T cells sorted from blood. This sample's subset: CD45RA-negative fraction. The chain employs TRBV7-3 and TRBJ2-1; perhaps TRBD2 as D (6 bases). This sequence was found in a woman aged 25 to 39 in good health. This CDR3 reads CASSLVAGFTNEQFF. CDR3 DNA sequence: TGTGCCAGCAGCTTAGTTGCGGGATTCACCAATGAGCAGTTCTTC.